This T cell receptor beta chain was recovered during a study of shared clonotypes between healthy human individuals. Study-wide background: A donor's plate count was three for CD4 naive and three for CD4 memory; CD8 naive had two and CD8 memory one.

Sequencing used immunoSEQ multiplex PCR; TCRdb keeps in-frame clones, though not all of them. The table shows about 1.1 million clones, with approximately 77% occurring only once. The CDR3 runs 14 residues. V was cut by 9 bases and J by 4 bases, with 18 bases left in between. The germline CDR1 and CDR2 sequences are LNHDA and SQIVND (reference sequence). The chain carries TRBV19 and TRBJ1-1, with D possibly being TRBD1 (6 bases). The receptor's source is a man aged 18-30 years in good health. Some clones in this sample may be carry-over from other donors' samples. Sequencing used memory CD4+ T cells from PBMCs. Noted subset: CD45RA-negative fraction. The CDR3 loop reads CASLEGEGLTEAFF. The CDR3 region has the DNA TGTGCCAGCCTCGAGGGGGAGGGTCTCACTGAAGCTTTCTTT.